This TCR beta chain was sequenced for a study of blood T cell repertoires in COVID-19. Across the study: From the United States, Italy and Spain came samples of acute and convalescent COVID-19. In each case, the material was cDNA or gDNA derived from T cells, B-cell-depleted T cells, or PBMCs.

In the authors' workflow: Amplified reference gene primers provided the basis for estimating nucleated cell counts. TCRdb's copy holds only in-frame clones and misses some; the assay was immunoSEQ multiplex PCR. The V and J calls and clone size are taken from that table; D and trimming were inferred from the DNA. In the table there are a few hundred thousand clones, around 85% of which are singletons. Cohort allocation depended upon clinical history that participants reported. This CDR3 contains 15 residues. Trimming removed 0 bases from V and 10 bases from J, with 17 bases in between. Germline CDR1 reads SGHRS; CDR2 reads YFSETQ.

This receptor was identified in a woman aged 40 to 50 who had recovered from COVID-19. Sequencing was done on a sample of PBMCs or T cells enriched from blood (not recorded which). The chain joins TRBV5-1 to TRBJ2-1, with D unclear. The DNA for the CDR3 is TGCGCCAGCAGCTTGGCGGGTAGCTCCATAGCCGAGCAGTTCTTC. Translating it yields CASSLAGSSIAEQFF.